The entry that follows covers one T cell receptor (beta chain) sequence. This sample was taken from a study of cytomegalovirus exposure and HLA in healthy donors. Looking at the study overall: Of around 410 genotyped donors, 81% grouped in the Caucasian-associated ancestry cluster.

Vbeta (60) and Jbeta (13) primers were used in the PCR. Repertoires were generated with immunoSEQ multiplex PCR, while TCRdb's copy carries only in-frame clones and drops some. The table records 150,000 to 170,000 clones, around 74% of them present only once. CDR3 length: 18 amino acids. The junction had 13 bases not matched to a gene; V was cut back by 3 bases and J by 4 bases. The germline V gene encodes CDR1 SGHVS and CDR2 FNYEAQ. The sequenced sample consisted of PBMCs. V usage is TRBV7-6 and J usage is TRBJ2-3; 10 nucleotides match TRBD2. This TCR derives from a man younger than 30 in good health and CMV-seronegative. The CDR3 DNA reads TGTGCCAGCAGCTTCCAACCCTCTAGCGGGAGTTCTGCAGATACGCAGTATTTT. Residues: CASSFQPSSGSSADTQYF.